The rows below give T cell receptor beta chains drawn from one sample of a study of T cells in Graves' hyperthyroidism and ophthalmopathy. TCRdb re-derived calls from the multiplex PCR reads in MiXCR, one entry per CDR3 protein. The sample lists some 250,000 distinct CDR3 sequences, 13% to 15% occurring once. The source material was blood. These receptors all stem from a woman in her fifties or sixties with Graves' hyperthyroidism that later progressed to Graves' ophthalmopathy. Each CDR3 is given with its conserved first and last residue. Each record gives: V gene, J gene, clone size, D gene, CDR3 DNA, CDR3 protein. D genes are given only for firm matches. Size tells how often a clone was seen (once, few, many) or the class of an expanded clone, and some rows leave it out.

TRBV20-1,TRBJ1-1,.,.,TGCAGTGAGCGATCGGAATACACTGAAGCTTTCTTT,CSERSEYTEAFF
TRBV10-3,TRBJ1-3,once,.,TGTGCCATCAGTGAGGTCCATGACAGCCCCTCTGGAAACACCATATATTTT,CAISEVHDSPSGNTIYF
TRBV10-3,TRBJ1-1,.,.,TGTGCCATCAGTGAGGATGGGACGGAAGCTTTCTTT,CAISEDGTEAFF
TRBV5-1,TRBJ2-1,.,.,TGCGCCAGCAACTTGGGGGCAAGCGGGGAGAAGCAGTTCTTC,CASNLGASGEKQFF
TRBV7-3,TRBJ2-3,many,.,TGTGCCAGCAGCCCTTGGGGAGGACTCAGCACAGATACGCAGTATTTT,CASSPWGGLSTDTQYF
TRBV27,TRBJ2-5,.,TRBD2,TGTGCCAGCAGTTTACGGACTAGCGGGACCTCAGACCAAGAGACCCAGTACTTC,CASSLRTSGTSDQETQYF
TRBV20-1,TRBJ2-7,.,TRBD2,TGCAGTGCCCCACCCGGGGGGGGCGGAGAGCAGTACTTC,CSAPPGGGGEQYF
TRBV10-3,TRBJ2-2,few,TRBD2,TGTGCCATCAAAACAAGCGGGAGGCTCTTGAACACCGGGGAGCTGTTTTTT,CAIKTSGRLLNTGELFF
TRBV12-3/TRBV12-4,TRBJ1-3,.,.,TGTGCCAGCAGGCCGGACGGTTCCTCTGGAAACACCATATATTTT,CASRPDGSSGNTIYF
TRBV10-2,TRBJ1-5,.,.,TGCGCCAGCAGTCTCCCGGGCCCACGTCGGCCCCAGCATTTT,CASSLPGPRRPQHF
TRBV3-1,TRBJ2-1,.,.,TGTGCCAGCAGCCGAGGGGTTGGGAGACCGTCCTACAATGAGCAGTTCTTC,CASSRGVGRPSYNEQFF
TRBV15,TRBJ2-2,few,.,TGTGCCACCAGCGTCCCGGGCCGGCCCAACACCGGGGAGCTGTTTTTT,CATSVPGRPNTGELFF
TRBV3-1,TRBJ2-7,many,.,TGTGCCAGCAGCCCCGGAGAAAGCAAGCAGTACTTC,CASSPGESKQYF
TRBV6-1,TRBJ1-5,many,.,TGTGCCAGCAGTCAGGGGACCGGGAGCAATCAGCCCCAGCATTTT,CASSQGTGSNQPQHF
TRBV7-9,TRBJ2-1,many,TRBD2,TGTGCCAGCAGCTTGGGTTCGGGGGGACTCTACAATGAGCAGTTCTTC,CASSLGSGGLYNEQFF
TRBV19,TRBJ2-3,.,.,TGTGCCAGTAGTATTAGGTCGGGAGTAGGAGATACGCAGTATTTT,CASSIRSGVGDTQYF
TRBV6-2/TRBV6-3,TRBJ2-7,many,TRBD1,TGTGCCAGCAGGTCGGGGACAGGGGGCTCCTACGAGCAGTACTTC,CASRSGTGGSYEQYF
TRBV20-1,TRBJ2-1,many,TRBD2,TGCAGTGCTAGTTCTCAGCGGGAGGGCTCCAATGAGCAGTTCTTC,CSASSQREGSNEQFF
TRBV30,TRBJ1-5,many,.,TGTGCCTGGAGTGTACAGGGAGGGCAGCCCCAGCATTTT,CAWSVQGGQPQHF
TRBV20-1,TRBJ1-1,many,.,TGCAGTGCTCCTCCAGGACAGTTTGAAGCTTTCTTT,CSAPPGQFEAFF
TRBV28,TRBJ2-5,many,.,TGTGCCAGCCGCTATTATGGGTTCCAAGAGACCCAGTACTTC,CASRYYGFQETQYF
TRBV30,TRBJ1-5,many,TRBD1,TGTGCCTGGGACAGGGATCGTCAGCCCCAGCATTTT,CAWDRDRQPQHF
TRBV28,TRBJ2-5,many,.,TGTGCCTCCCGAAGCGGGTTGGAGACCCAGTACTTC,CASRSGLETQYF
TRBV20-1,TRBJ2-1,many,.,TGCAGTGCTAGAGATTCTGGGGCGGGACTCTACAATGAGCAGTTCTTC,CSARDSGAGLYNEQFF
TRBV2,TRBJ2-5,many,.,TGTGCCAGCAGTGTGTCTAACCAAGAGACCCAGTACTTC,CASSVSNQETQYF
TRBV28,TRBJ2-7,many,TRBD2,TGTGCCAGCAGTTTAAGTACTAGCGGGAGTGGGTACGAGCAGTACTTC,CASSLSTSGSGYEQYF
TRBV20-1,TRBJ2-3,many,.,TGCAGTACCACAGATACGCAGTATTTT,CSTTDTQYF
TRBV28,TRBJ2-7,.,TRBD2,TGTGCCAGCAAGACGCCGGGACTAGCGGGAGGGGTTTACGAGCAGTACTTC,CASKTPGLAGGVYEQYF
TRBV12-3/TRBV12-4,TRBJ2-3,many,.,TGTGCCAGCAGTCCCATCCGGAGCACAGATACGCAGTATTTT,CASSPIRSTDTQYF
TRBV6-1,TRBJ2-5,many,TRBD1,TGTGCCAGCAGCGACAGGGAACAAGAGACCCAGTACTTC,CASSDREQETQYF
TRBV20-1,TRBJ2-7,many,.,TGCAGTGCGTTACCCGGAGAGCAGTACTTC,CSALPGEQYF
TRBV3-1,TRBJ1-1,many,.,TGTGCCAGCAGCCTCTGGAATCTGAACACTGAAGCTTTCTTT,CASSLWNLNTEAFF
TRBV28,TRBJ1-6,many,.,TGTGCCAGCTGGTCCCCTTTCGGTTCACCCCTCCACTTT,CASWSPFGSPLHF
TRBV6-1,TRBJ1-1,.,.,TGTGCCAGCAGGTCCGATCGGTTCACTGAAGCTTTCTTT,CASRSDRFTEAFF
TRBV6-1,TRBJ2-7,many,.,TGTGCCAGCAATGAGTTCGGACACCACTACGAGCAGTACTTC,CASNEFGHHYEQYF
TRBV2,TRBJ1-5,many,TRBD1,TGTGCCAGCAGTAGGGACAGGGGAGGCAATCAGCCCCAGCATTTT,CASSRDRGGNQPQHF
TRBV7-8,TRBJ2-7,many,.,TGTGCCAGCAGCTTAGACAGGGTTGAGGAGCAGTACTTC,CASSLDRVEEQYF
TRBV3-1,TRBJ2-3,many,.,TGTGCCAGCAGCCAAGATGCGACGGGCTATACGCAGTATTTT,CASSQDATGYTQYF
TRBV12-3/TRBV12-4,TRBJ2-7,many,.,TGTGCCAGCACTGCCTCAGGCGGCACCTACGAGCAGTACTTC,CASTASGGTYEQYF
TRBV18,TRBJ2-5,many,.,TGTGCCAGCTCACCAAGCCAGGGCTCGAGGGAGACCCAGTACTTC,CASSPSQGSRETQYF
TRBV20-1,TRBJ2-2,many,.,TGCAGTGCTTCAAAGGGGGGGGAGCTGTTTTTT,CSASKGGELFF
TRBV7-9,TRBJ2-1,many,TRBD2,TGTGCCAGCAGCTCTAGCGGATCCCGTAAGAGCTCCTACAATGAGCAGTTCTTC,CASSSSGSRKSSYNEQFF
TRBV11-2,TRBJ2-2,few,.,TGTGCCAGCAGCTTACACCGGCAGGACCGGGAGCTGTTTTTT,CASSLHRQDRELFF
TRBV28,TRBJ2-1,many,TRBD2,TGTGCCAGCAGCCGTTGGACTAGTTCCAGTGAGCAGTTCTTC,CASSRWTSSSEQFF
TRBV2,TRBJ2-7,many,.,TGTGCCAGGCAAGGACACAGGACCTACGAGCAGTACTTC,CARQGHRTYEQYF
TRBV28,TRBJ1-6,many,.,TGTGCCAGCAGTTTTTTGGATCGCGCAGCCAATTCACCCCTCCACTTT,CASSFLDRAANSPLHF
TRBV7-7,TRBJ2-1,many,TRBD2,TGTGCTAGCAGCACACCGGGACTAGGCGGTGAGCAGTTCTTC,CASSTPGLGGEQFF